A single sample is the source of the 17 T cell receptor beta chains below, sequenced in a study of post-analysis software for immune sequencing data. Libraries were made from TCR beta cDNA, and they carried unique molecular identifiers. Each CDR3 protein is one row after TCRdb ran MiXCR on the PCR reads. The data contain approximately 460,000 distinct CDR3 sequences, nearly 45% of them singletons. Study observations and caveats: Controls had lower frequencies than patients of five TRBV segments, which included TRBV5-6, TRBV5-1 and TRBV20-1.

Antigens for these TCRs are unknown. Sequencing was carried out using blood. These receptors all come from a girl between 5 and 17 years old with multiple sclerosis.

This clonotype turned up a few times. This sequence joins TRBV20-1 and TRBJ2-3; TRBD1 or TRBD2 may be the D gene (6 bases each). The germline CDR1 and CDR2 sequences are DFQATT and SNEGSKA (reference sequence). CDR3 length: 14 amino acids. Trimming removed 2 bases at V and 4 bases at J, with 13 bases between. CDR3 DNA: TGCAGTGCTAGAAGGGGGGAGAACGCAGATACGCAGTATTTT. Amino acids: CSARRGENADTQYF.

This clonotype has a handful of counts. This chain links TRBV12-3 or TRBV12-4 with TRBJ1-2, with D maybe TRBD1 (5 bases). V lost 6 bases to trimming and J lost 1 base, with 12 bases between them. CDR3 length: 14 residues. The CDR3 sequence: CASSLRQYNYGYTF. CDR3 nucleotides: TGTGCCAGCAGCCTTCGACAGTATAACTATGGCTACACCTTC.

Only a few counts were recorded for this clonotype. The genes are TRBV29-1 and TRBJ2-1, with D tentatively TRBD1 (7 bases). Trimming took off 7 bases at V and 8 bases at J, with 15 bases between the two ends. The CDR3 has 12 residues. Germline lookup yields CDR1 SQVTM and CDR2 ANQGSEA. The CDR3 is CSAIQGGDEQFF. In nucleotides, the CDR3 is TGCAGCGCCATTCAGGGGGGAGATGAGCAGTTCTTC.

This clonotype was counted a few times. This chain connects TRBV4-2 to TRBJ2-1; 10 nucleotides agree with TRBD2. CDR1 and CDR2 (germline): LGHNA, YNFKEQ. The CDR3 is made up of 21 amino acids. Unmatched junction bases numbered 14, after V lost 0 bases and J lost 0 bases. The DNA of the CDR3 is TGTGCCAGCAGCCAAGAGCAACTAGCGGGACTAGATTTGAGCTCCTACAATGAGCAGTTCTTC. Translated, it gives CASSQEQLAGLDLSSYNEQFF.

This clonotype was counted only a few times. The rearrangement uses TRBV20-1 and TRBJ2-7; 8 nucleotides match TRBD2. The germline V gene has CDR1 DFQATT and CDR2 SNEGSKA (reference sequence). Germline trimming cut 3 bases from V and 1 base from J; bases unmatched to any gene: 8. The CDR3 loop spans 15 amino acids. In DNA form, the CDR3 reads TGCAGTGCTAGGTGGACTAGCCGGGGTTCCTACGAGCAGTACTTC. It specifies CSARWTSRGSYEQYF.

The chain joins TRBV20-1 to TRBJ2-7; no reliable D call. V lost 7 bases and J 7 bases, leaving 23 bases between the germline ends. The germline V gene encodes CDR1 DFQATT and CDR2 SNEGSKA (reference sequence). CDR3 length: 14 amino acids. CDR3 DNA: TGCAGTGTTCCGAAAGAGTTCGAAATAGGAGAGCAGTACTTC. This gives the protein CSVPKEFEIGEQYF.

This clonotype was observed a handful of times. V is TRBV5-1 and J is TRBJ1-1; maybe TRBD1 (5 bases). Germline CDR1 is SGHRS and CDR2 is YFSETQ. The V end was cut by 0 bases, the J end by 6 bases, with 18 bases between. This CDR3 region has 16 residues. The CDR3 nucleotides read TGCGCCAGCAGCTTGGTCCCGCAGGGCTTGATTCCTGAAGCTTTCTTT. It yields the protein CASSLVPQGLIPEAFF.

This clonotype has more than one count but fewer than ten. J is TRBJ1-5 and V is TRBV29-1; TRBD1 agrees at 7 bases. The V segment lost 7 bases and the J segment 6 bases; nucleotides outside the gene matches: 12. Germline-derived CDR1 and CDR2 are SQVTM and ANQGSEA. The CDR3 extends over 14 amino acids. Here the CDR3 reads CSAIETGSGQPQHF. DNA for the CDR3: TGCAGCGCCATAGAGACAGGGAGTGGTCAGCCCCAGCATTTT.

Only a few counts were recorded for this clonotype. The rearrangement uses TRBV2 and TRBJ2-2; D not certain. Trimming pared 2 bases from V and 2 bases from J, leaving 12 bases between. In germline, CDR1 is SNHLY, CDR2 FYNNEI. This CDR3 is 16 amino acids long. CDR3 nucleotides: TGTGCCAGCAGTGAACTACCGGGCCTTAACACCGGGGAGCTGTTTTTT. Encoded protein: CASSELPGLNTGELFF.

This clonotype came up a few times. The chain combines TRBV29-1 with TRBJ1-5; no definite D call. The CDR3 has 13 amino acids. Germline CDR1 SQVTM, CDR2 ANQGSEA. V was pared by 7 bases and J by 1 base, with 11 bases between. The CDR3 protein is CSANMGSNQPQHF. The CDR3 nucleotides are TGCAGCGCTAACATGGGCAGCAATCAGCCCCAGCATTTT. The whole variable domain, filled in from reference TRBV29-1 and TRBJ1-5, reads SAVISQKPSRDICQRGTSLTIQCQVDSQVTMMFWYRQQPGQSLTLIATANQGSEATYESGFVIDKFPISRPNLTFSTLTVSNMSPEDSSIYLCSANMGSNQPQHFGDGTRLSIL.

This clonotype has only a few counts. The V call is TRBV6-2 or TRBV6-3, the J call TRBJ2-5, with TRBD1 identical over 10 bases. J was trimmed by 5 bases and V by 2 bases; bases with no gene match: 5. The germline gives CDR1 MNHEY, CDR2 SVGEGT. The CDR3 runs to 15 residues. The CDR3 bases are TGTGCCAGCAGTTACGGGGGGACAGGGGACGAGACCCAGTACTTC. Protein: CASSYGGTGDETQYF.

The chain employs TRBV6-2 or TRBV6-3 and TRBJ1-2; a possible D gene is TRBD1 (6 bases). Per germline, CDR1 MNHEY and CDR2 SVGEGT. Trimming stripped 6 bases from V and 0 bases from J, with 14 bases between. CDR3 length equals 15 residues. The CDR3 DNA is TGTGCCAGCAGCCGCCGGGACATCCCTAACTATGGCTACACCTTC. Translated: CASSRRDIPNYGYTF.

This clonotype showed up just a few times. J is TRBJ2-4 and V is TRBV7-2; 7 nucleotides line up with TRBD1. V gave up 2 bases and J gave up 2 bases; unmatched junction bases: 6. This CDR3 comprises 16 residues. The germline gives CDR1 SGHTA, CDR2 FQGNSA. The CDR3 region is CASSLYRGQSKNIQYF. The CDR3 DNA is TGTGCCAGCAGCTTATACCGGGGACAGTCCAAAAACATTCAGTACTTC.

This rearrangement joins TRBV4-2 to TRBJ2-7, with TRBD2 matching 9 bases. The CDR3 is 17 residues long. V trimming: 0 bases; J trimming: 2 bases; junction bases outside the gene matches: 8. CDR1 and CDR2 from the germline V gene are LGHNA and YNFKEQ. This CDR3 is CASSQESWTSDAYEQYF. In nucleotides, the CDR3 is TGTGCCAGCAGCCAAGAAAGCTGGACTAGCGACGCCTACGAGCAGTACTTC.

The J gene is TRBJ2-3, the V gene TRBV20-1; 8 bases are a match to TRBD2. J was trimmed by 8 bases and V by 7 bases; bases with no gene match: 11. Germline V gene sequence: CDR1 DFQATT, CDR2 SNEGSKA (reference sequence). The CDR3 is made up of 13 amino acids. CDR3 sequence (DNA): TGCAGTGGAGAAGCGGGGGTTTGGGGTACGCAGTATTTT. Amino acid sequence: CSGEAGVWGTQYF.

The sample holds a few counts of this clonotype. This chain uses TRBV4-1 with TRBJ1-2; 7 bases match TRBD1. J gave up 5 bases and V 0 bases, and 9 bases lay outside the gene matches. The CDR3 is 16 residues long. Per the germline V gene, CDR1 is MGHRA and CDR2 is YSYEKL. CDR3 coding DNA: TGCGCCAGCAGCCAAGATTCCCTGGGACAGCTTTATGGCTACACCTTC. Protein: CASSQDSLGQLYGYTF.

This rearrangement joins TRBV20-1 to TRBJ2-7; TRBD1 aligns across 8 bases. Germline loops: CDR1 DFQATT, CDR2 SNEGSKA (reference sequence). This CDR3 spans 17 amino acids. The V segment lost 6 bases and the J segment 2 bases; nucleotides outside the gene matches: 18. The chain's CDR3 is CSAPPVLHRGFPYEQYF. CDR3 DNA sequence: TGCAGTGCCCCCCCGGTTCTGCACAGGGGGTTCCCCTACGAGCAGTACTTC.